This is a list of T cell receptor beta chains from one sample in a study of OX40 agonist ivuxolimab in advanced cancers. Clones were sequenced by immunoSEQ multiplex PCR, and TCRdb holds only the in-frame ones, with some missing. The table shows tens of thousands of clones, with 80% to 90% occurring only once. The specimen comprised CD4+ or CD8+ T cells sorted from blood, sampled in a trial of the OX40 agonist ivuxolimab. The receptors were gathered from an adult with an advanced solid tumor such as melanoma, head and neck, liver or kidney cancer. CDR3s include the opening cysteine and the closing phenylalanine or tryptophan. The order of the fields is clone size, J gene, V gene, D gene, CDR3 protein, CDR3 DNA. A D gene is named only where the DNA matches it firmly. The listing skips clone size in some rows; elsewhere it reads once, few, many or a size class.

- | TRBJ2-7 | TRBV28 | - | CASTRVGGTYEQYF | TGTGCCAGCACCCGCGTTGGGGGGACATACGAGCAGTACTTC
- | TRBJ2-1 | TRBV14 | - | CASSQAYEGGEQFF | TGTGCCAGCAGCCAGGCATACGAGGGGGGTGAGCAGTTCTTC
- | TRBJ1-1 | TRBV5-1 | - | CASSLQGVVNTEAFF | TGCGCCAGCAGCTTACAGGGAGTGGTGAACACTGAAGCTTTCTTT
- | TRBJ2-7 | TRBV9 | TRBD1 | CASSVDAGGPYEQYF | TGTGCCAGCAGCGTAGACGCAGGGGGTCCCTACGAGCAGTACTTC
- | TRBJ1-1 | TRBV28 | - | CASSFGQLNTEAFF | TGTGCCAGCAGTTTCGGGCAGTTAAACACTGAAGCTTTCTTT
- | TRBJ2-7 | TRBV10-3 | - | CAISESGAHYEQYF | TGTGCCATCAGTGAGTCGGGTGCCCACTACGAGCAGTACTTC
- | TRBJ1-5 | TRBV4-1 | TRBD1 | CASSQDWGQGAIGNQPQHF | TGCGCCAGCAGCCAAGATTGGGGACAGGGGGCAATCGGCAATCAGCCCCAGCATTTT
once | TRBJ2-1 | TRBV15 | TRBD2 | CATSRDQLAGGNEQFF | TGTGCCACCAGCAGAGATCAACTAGCGGGAGGGAATGAGCAGTTCTTC
- | TRBJ1-3 | TRBV9 | - | CASTPGVGHSGNTIYF | TGTGCCAGCACCCCAGGGGTAGGGCACTCTGGAAACACCATATATTTT
- | TRBJ1-1 | TRBV9 | - | CASSPYPNTEAFF | TGTGCCAGCAGCCCTTACCCGAACACTGAAGCTTTCTTT
- | TRBJ1-1 | TRBV7-3 | - | CASSSQADTEAFF | TGTGCCAGCAGCTCCCAGGCGGACACTGAAGCTTTCTTT
- | TRBJ1-2 | TRBV4-2 | TRBD1 | CASSQRDRGRSGYTF | TGTGCCAGCAGCCAAAGGGACAGGGGGCGGTCTGGCTACACCTTC
- | TRBJ2-3 | TRBV7-9 | TRBD2 | CASSFGGVTDTQYF | TGTGCCAGCAGCTTTGGGGGGGTGACAGATACGCAGTATTTT
- | TRBJ2-3 | TRBV6-4 | TRBD2 | CASSLFAGGTDTQYF | TGTGCCAGCAGTCTTTTTGCGGGAGGGACAGATACGCAGTATTTT
- | TRBJ2-3 | TRBV27 | - | CASPPGTFSTDTQYF | TGTGCCAGCCCCCCCGGGACATTCAGCACAGATACGCAGTATTTT
- | TRBJ1-6 | TRBV28 | - | CASSSGNNSPLHF | TGTGCCAGCAGTTCAGGGAATAATTCACCCCTCCACTTT
- | TRBJ2-1 | TRBV5-8 | - | CASSLEVRRNEQFF | TGTGCCAGCAGCTTGGAGGTGCGTCGGAATGAGCAGTTCTTC
- | TRBJ1-2 | TRBV6-6 | - | CASSEDGPYGYTF | TGTGCCAGCAGCGAGGACGGACCCTATGGCTACACCTTC
- | TRBJ1-2 | TRBV6-5 | - | CAGSYGGGRYGYTF | TGTGCCGGCAGTTACGGGGGAGGGCGCTATGGCTACACCTTC
- | TRBJ1-6 | TRBV29-1 | TRBD1 | CSVGTGGNSPLHF | TGCAGCGTAGGGACAGGCGGGAATTCACCCCTCCACTTT
few | TRBJ2-7 | TRBV5-1 | TRBD1 | CASSLTGAIEQYF | TGCGCCAGCAGCTTGACAGGGGCAATCGAGCAGTACTTC
once | TRBJ1-3 | TRBV5-1 | - | CASSLGPESSGNTIYF | TGCGCCAGCAGCTTGGGGCCGGAGAGCTCTGGAAACACCATATATTTT
- | TRBJ2-7 | TRBV11-3 | - | CASSSTEGDEQYF | TGTGCCAGCAGCTCCACGGAGGGCGACGAGCAGTACTTC
- | TRBJ2-7 | TRBV7-9 | TRBD2 | CASSWGAGGAYEQYF | TGTGCCAGCAGCTGGGGAGCGGGAGGAGCCTACGAGCAGTACTTC
- | TRBJ1-3 | TRBV6-1 | - | CASRARFAGNTIYF | TGTGCCAGCAGAGCGCGCTTCGCAGGAAACACCATATATTTT
- | TRBJ1-5 | TRBV18 | - | CASSPSQGQDNQPQHF | TGTGCCAGCTCACCAAGTCAAGGACAAGACAATCAGCCCCAGCATTTT
- | TRBJ2-5 | TRBV30 | TRBD1 | CAWNFRGQQETQYF | TGTGCCTGGAACTTCAGGGGGCAACAAGAGACCCAGTACTTC
- | TRBJ2-3 | TRBV28 | TRBD1 | CASSFEDRGADTQYF | TGTGCCAGCAGTTTTGAGGACAGGGGTGCCGATACGCAGTATTTT
- | TRBJ2-5 | TRBV6-1 | TRBD2 | CASSGREGFQETQYF | TGTGCCAGCAGTGGCCGGGAGGGGTTCCAAGAGACCCAGTACTTC
once | TRBJ2-5 | TRBV27 | - | CASSFDGQLEETQYF | TGTGCCAGCAGTTTTGACGGACAGCTGGAAGAGACCCAGTACTTC
- | TRBJ2-2 | TRBV23-1 | TRBD1 | CASSPADRGDTGELFF | TGCGCCAGCAGTCCCGCGGACAGGGGTGACACCGGGGAGCTGTTTTTT
- | TRBJ2-7 | TRBV5-6 | TRBD2 | CASSSIQRGLTYEQYF | TGTGCCAGCAGCTCGATCCAGCGGGGATTGACCTACGAGCAGTACTTC
once | TRBJ1-1 | TRBV5-1 | - | CASSLDVGRITEAFF | TGCGCCAGCAGCTTGGATGTGGGGAGGATCACTGAAGCTTTCTTT
- | TRBJ2-5 | TRBV4-1 | TRBD1 | CASSPTGQGIGETQYF | TGCGCCAGCAGCCCCACCGGACAGGGGATCGGAGAGACCCAGTACTTC
- | TRBJ2-1 | TRBV9 | - | CAFPRSPRGYNEQFF | TGTGCCTTCCCCCGAAGCCCCCGGGGCTACAATGAGCAGTTCTTC
- | TRBJ1-2 | TRBV5-6 | - | CASSLATGASYTF | TGTGCCAGCAGCTTAGCAACAGGCGCTAGCTACACCTTC
once | TRBJ2-6 | TRBV4-1 | - | CTSSTGQTLNGANVLTF | TGCACCAGCAGTACGGGGCAGACCCTCAATGGGGCCAACGTCCTGACTTTC
once | TRBJ2-3 | TRBV11-3 | - | CASSPGGEQDTQYF | TGTGCCAGCAGCCCCGGGGGAGAGCAAGATACGCAGTATTTT
- | TRBJ2-1 | TRBV14 | TRBD2 | CASSQERQRGAGVSEQFF | TGTGCCAGCAGCCAAGAACGGCAGAGGGGTGCGGGAGTGTCTGAGCAGTTCTTC
- | TRBJ1-1 | TRBV18 | - | CASLSEVNTEAFF | TGTGCCAGCCTTTCGGAGGTGAACACTGAAGCTTTCTTT
once | TRBJ2-3 | TRBV6-5 | - | CASSNTDTDTQYF | TGTGCCAGCAGTAACACGGACACAGATACGCAGTATTTT
- | TRBJ2-5 | TRBV2 | - | CASSVRAVGETQYF | TGTGCCAGCAGTGTGCGGGCCGTCGGGGAGACCCAGTACTTC
- | TRBJ1-2 | TRBV28 | - | CASSPGNYGYTF | TGTGCCAGCAGTCCCGGGAACTATGGCTACACCTTC
- | TRBJ2-7 | TRBV6-1 | - | CASRHQGLDEQYF | TGTGCCAGCAGACACCAGGGTCTCGACGAGCAGTACTTC
few | TRBJ2-1 | TRBV11-2 | TRBD2 | CASSLGTSQFHEQFF | TGTGCCAGCAGCCTCGGGACTAGTCAATTCCATGAGCAGTTCTTC
- | TRBJ1-2 | TRBV7-9 | - | CASSFRTEGYGYTF | TGTGCCAGCAGCTTCAGGACGGAAGGGTATGGCTACACCTTC
- | TRBJ2-1 | TRBV7-2 | - | CASSLVGVASYNEQFF | TGTGCCAGCAGCTTAGTCGGGGTAGCCTCCTACAATGAGCAGTTCTTC
- | TRBJ2-2 | TRBV5-5 | - | CASSTQGVGGELFF | TGTGCCAGCAGTACTCAGGGAGTAGGGGGGGAGCTGTTTTTT
- | TRBJ2-3 | TRBV5-5 | TRBD1 | CASSTGGTRPDTQYF | TGTGCCAGCAGCACAGGGGGGACCCGTCCAGATACGCAGTATTTT
- | TRBJ1-4 | TRBV7-9 | - | CASSLSGVEKLFF | TGTGCCAGCAGCTTAAGCGGGGTAGAAAAACTGTTTTTT
few | TRBJ1-1 | TRBV4-2 | - | CASSQDQRGTEAFF | TGTGCCAGCAGCCAAGATCAAAGGGGCACTGAAGCTTTCTTT